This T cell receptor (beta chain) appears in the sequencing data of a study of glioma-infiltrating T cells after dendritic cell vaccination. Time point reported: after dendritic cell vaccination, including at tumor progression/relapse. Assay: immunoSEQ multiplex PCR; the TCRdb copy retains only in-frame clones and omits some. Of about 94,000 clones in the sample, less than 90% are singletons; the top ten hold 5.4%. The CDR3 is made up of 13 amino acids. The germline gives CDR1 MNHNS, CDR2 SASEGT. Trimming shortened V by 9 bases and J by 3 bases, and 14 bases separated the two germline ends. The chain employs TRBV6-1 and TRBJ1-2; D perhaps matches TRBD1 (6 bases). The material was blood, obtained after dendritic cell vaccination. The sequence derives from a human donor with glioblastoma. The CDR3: CASSVSGDYGYTF. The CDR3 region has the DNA TGTGCCAGTTCGGTCTCAGGGGACTATGGCTACACCTTC.